The clone carrying this TCR beta chain was detected only a few times. Its specificity is unknown. This sample is part of a study of a mutant IDH1 vaccine in newly diagnosed glioma. TCRdb's table, derived via immunoSEQ multiplex PCR, lists solely in-frame clones and lacks some. The sample yields about 56,000 clones, about 71% seen once. Time point specified: week 47, end of study. One vaccine dose held 300 ug of mutant IDH1 20-mer peptide and came with topical imiquimod. The origin of this receptor is a man aged 45-65 years with glioma. The material sequenced was PBMCs, taken from a glioma patient whose treatment included an IDH1 peptide vaccine.

The CDR3 DNA follows: TGTGCCAGCAGCCAAGATTGGGGTTTCTCACCCCTCCACTTT. As protein: CASSQDWGFSPLHF. This rearrangement joins TRBV14 to TRBJ1-6; no reliable D call. V lost 0 bases to trimming and J lost 10 bases, with 10 bases between them. The CDR3 length is 14 residues. CDR1 and CDR2 (germline): SGHDN, FVKESK.